A single sample gave rise to the 27 T cell receptor beta chains below, sequenced in a study of blood T cell repertoires in COVID-19. The repertoire was sequenced with immunoSEQ multiplex PCR; TCRdb's copy has only in-frame clones and lacks some. The sample includes fewer than 200,000 clones, approximately 80% of them seen just once. The specimen sequenced was peripheral blood. These receptors were taken from a human donor in a cohort sampled during active COVID-19.

The V and J genes are TRBV3-1 (or the pseudogene TRBV3-2) and TRBJ2-7; a possible D gene is TRBD2 (6 bases). Trimming shortened V by 1 base and J by 3 bases, and 16 bases separated the two germline ends. Looked up from germline, CDR1 is LGHDT and CDR2 is YNNKEL (reference sequence). CDR3 length: 16 amino acids. CDR3 residues: CASSQGGGALRYEQYF. The CDR3 nucleotides read TGTGCCAGCAGCCAAGGAGGCGGGGCCCTTCGCTACGAGCAGTACTTC.

The J gene is TRBJ1-4, the V gene TRBV11-2; 10 bases map to TRBD1. Germline V gene sequence: CDR1 SGHAT, CDR2 FQNNGV. V trimming: 5 bases; J trimming: 6 bases; junction bases outside the gene matches: 6. This CDR3 has 15 amino acids. The DNA for the CDR3 is TGTGCCAGCAGCCCAGGCGGACAGGGGGATGAAAAACTGTTTTTT. It translates to CASSPGGQGDEKLFF.

The chain recombines TRBV25-1 with TRBJ2-7; TRBD1 matches 8 bases. Looked up from germline, CDR1 is MGHDK and CDR2 is SYGVNS. The CDR3 contains 17 residues. V shed 6 bases and J 5 bases; nucleotides not matched to a gene: 18. CDR3: CASRARTGSEGVHEQYF. The CDR3 nucleotides read TGTGCCAGCAGGGCTCGGACAGGGTCGGAGGGGGTTCACGAGCAGTACTTC.

This chain links TRBV29-1 with TRBJ1-1; no reliable D call. The V and J ends lost 0 bases and 5 bases respectively, with 7 bases between them. Germline V gene sequence: CDR1 SQVTM, CDR2 ANQGSEA. This CDR3 has 12 residues. In DNA form, the CDR3 reads TGCAGCGTTGAAGAGGGGAGGACTGAAGCTTTCTTT. This translates into CSVEEGRTEAFF.

V and J are TRBV29-1 and TRBJ2-7, with TRBD2 identical over 15 bases. With 1 base clipped from V and 0 bases from J, the junction kept 7 bases outside the gene matches. This CDR3 region has 18 residues. Per germline, CDR1 SQVTM and CDR2 ANQGSEA. CDR3 nucleotide sequence: TGCAGCGTTGAAGGGCCGGGACTAGCGGGAGGATCCTCCTACGAGCAGTACTTC. Its translation: CSVEGPGLAGGSSYEQYF.

Ten or more counts support this clone. The DNA of the CDR3 is TGTGCCAGCAGTTACGACGACATCAACAATGAGCAGTTCTTC. Translation: CASSYDDINNEQFF. The chain combines TRBV6-6 with TRBJ2-1, with D unclear. V shed 2 bases and J shed 5 bases, with 10 bases lying between them. The germline V gene has CDR1 MNHNY and CDR2 SVGAGI (reference sequence). The CDR3 contains 14 residues.

The rearrangement joins TRBV7-2 to TRBJ2-5; TRBD1 is a possible D gene (5 bases). Germline V CDR1 and CDR2: SGHTA, FQGNSA. Trimming shortened V by 2 bases and J by 0 bases, and 10 bases separated the two germline ends. CDR3 size: 15 residues. In DNA form, the CDR3 reads TGTGCCAGCAGCTTATTCTACAGGTACCAAGAGACCCAGTACTTC. Residues: CASSLFYRYQETQYF. The variable domain in full, completed from reference TRBV7-2 and TRBJ2-5, reads GAGVSQSPSNKVTEKGKDVELRCDPISGHTALYWYRQSLGQGLEFLIYFQGNSAPDKSGLPSDRFSAERTGGSVSTLTIQRTQQEDSAVYLCASSLFYRYQETQYFGPGTRLLVL.

This chain uses TRBV7-2 with TRBJ2-5, with TRBD2 as a possible D gene (6 bases). Deletions cut 6 bases from V and 4 bases from J, with 6 bases between. The CDR3 consists of 11 residues. CDR1 and CDR2 from the germline V gene are SGHTA and FQGNSA. CDR3 region: CASRGGETQYF. For the CDR3, the DNA is TGTGCCAGCAGGGGGGGAGAGACCCAGTACTTC.

This chain joins TRBV28 and TRBJ2-7; maybe TRBD1 (5 bases). The CDR3 covers 13 residues. V was clipped by 6 bases and J by 9 bases, with 18 bases between them. The germline CDR1 and CDR2 sequences are MDHEN and SYDVKM. The CDR3 reads CASSPQGSLGQYF. CDR3 coding DNA: TGTGCCAGCAGCCCCCAGGGTTCCCTGGGGCAGTACTTC.

This rearrangement joins TRBV18 to TRBJ2-7; no definite D call. The CDR3 consists of 14 residues. From germline, CDR1 is KGHSH and CDR2 LQKENI. The ends were cut back, 5 bases at V and 0 bases at J, with 11 bases in the middle. CDR3 sequence: CASSSDRNSYEQYF. The CDR3 DNA reads as TGTGCCAGCTCATCAGATCGTAACTCCTACGAGCAGTACTTC.

The gene calls are TRBV19 and TRBJ1-5; D possibly corresponds to TRBD1 (6 bases). Trimming shortened V by 3 bases and J by 4 bases, and 19 bases separated the two germline ends. This CDR3 is 17 amino acids long. Germline CDR1 LNHDA, CDR2 SQIVND (reference sequence). In nucleotides, the CDR3 is TGTGCCAGTAGTATTTTGTGGGAGGGGGATGGAAATCAGCCCCAGCATTTT. Translated, it gives CASSILWEGDGNQPQHF.

This clone showed up just a few times. The chain recombines TRBV6-6 with TRBJ2-7; 8 bases agree with TRBD2. The germline gives CDR1 MNHNY, CDR2 SVGAGI (reference sequence). CDR3 length: 14 residues. J was trimmed by 2 bases and V by 7 bases; bases with no gene match: 7. The CDR3 protein is CASKTGGDTYEQYF. As DNA, the CDR3 is TGTGCCAGCAAAACGGGGGGGGACACCTACGAGCAGTACTTC.

The rearrangement uses TRBV5-1 and TRBJ2-7; D possibly corresponds to TRBD1 (7 bases). Trimming left V 4 bases short and J 3 bases short, with 20 bases between. This CDR3 region has 16 residues. CDR1 and CDR2 from the germline V gene are SGHRS and YFSETQ. DNA of the CDR3: TGCGCCAGCAGCCCCCAGGCCCCAGGGGGGAGCTACGAGCAGTACTTC. Translated, it gives CASSPQAPGGSYEQYF.

The rearrangement joins TRBV6-5 to TRBJ2-3; 10 bases map to TRBD2. The CDR3 loop spans 16 amino acids. The V gene's germline CDR1 is MNHEY and CDR2 SVGAGI. V lost 0 bases and J lost 6; bases outside the gene matches: 6. CDR3 coding DNA: TGTGCCAGCAGTTACTCCCTAGCGGGGGCTAAGGATACGCAGTATTTT. Translation gives CASSYSLAGAKDTQYF.

This chain connects TRBV28 to TRBJ2-5; 7 bases align to TRBD2. Germline-derived CDR1 and CDR2 are MDHEN and SYDVKM. The CDR3 has 17 residues. The V segment lost 2 bases and the J segment 1 base; nucleotides outside the gene matches: 10. CDR3 nucleotides: TGTGCCAGCAGTTTAAGAGGCGGTAGCGGGCTCCAAGAGACCCAGTACTTC. Translated: CASSLRGGSGLQETQYF.

This sequence joins TRBV4-3 and TRBJ2-1; TRBD2 agrees at 9 bases. This CDR3 region has 15 residues. The germline CDR1 and CDR2 sequences are LGHNA and YSLEER. The junction had 5 bases not matched to a gene; V was cut back by 5 bases and J by 3 bases. The CDR3 here is CASSNLTSGYNEQFF. CDR3 in DNA: TGCGCCAGCAGCAACCTGACTAGCGGCTACAATGAGCAGTTCTTC.

This sequence joins TRBV19 and TRBJ2-7; TRBD2 might be the D (6 bases). This CDR3 is built from 14 residues. Germline CDR1 and CDR2: LNHDA and SQIVND (reference sequence). V shed 6 bases and J shed 4 bases, with 16 bases lying between them. The CDR3 sequence: CASRDDAGKYEQYF. CDR3 nucleotide sequence: TGTGCCAGTAGAGACGACGCGGGGAAATACGAGCAGTACTTC.

The V and J genes are TRBV6-5 and TRBJ2-1, with 8 bases lining up with TRBD2. After removal of 1 base from V and 6 bases from J, the junction contained 5 bases not matched to a gene. Per germline, CDR1 MNHEY and CDR2 SVGAGI. The CDR3 sequence is 15 residues long. CDR3 bases: TGTGCCAGCAGTTACTTGGCTAGCGGGCGCAATGAGCAGTTCTTC. Translated, it gives CASSYLASGRNEQFF.

V is TRBV5-1 and J is TRBJ2-1; TRBD2 agrees at 7 bases. Germline trimming cut 1 base from V and 1 base from J; bases unmatched to any gene: 5. Germline CDR1 SGHRS, CDR2 YFSETQ. This CDR3 region has 16 residues. The CDR3, as DNA: TGCGCCAGCAGCTTGAGTGGCGGGAGTTCCTACAATGAGCAGTTCTTC. It encodes CASSLSGGSSYNEQFF.

DNA of the CDR3: TGTGCCAGCAGCTGGGGGGGACAGGGGGAGGCCTACACCTTC. This sequence encodes CASSWGGQGEAYTF. V gene TRBV5-4 combines with J gene TRBJ1-2, with 11 nucleotides matching TRBD1. Trimming took 3 bases from V and 10 from J; bases not matched to a gene: 8. CDR1 is SGHNT, CDR2 YYREEE, per germline (reference sequence). The CDR3 extends over 14 amino acids. The full variable domain, completed using reference TRBV5-4 and TRBJ1-2, is ETGVTQSPTHLIKTRGQQVTLRCSSQSGHNTVSWYQQALGQGPQFIFQYYREEENGRGNFPPRFSGLQFPNYSSELNVNALELDDSALYLCASSWGGQGEAYTFGSGTRLTVV.

The rearrangement links TRBV5-1 to TRBJ2-1; TRBD2 aligns across 14 bases. Germline V lookup: CDR1 SGHRS, CDR2 YFSETQ. There are 14 residues in the CDR3. The V segment lost 4 bases and the J segment 7 bases; nucleotides outside the gene matches: 1. DNA of the CDR3: TGCGCCAGCAGCAGACTAGCGGGAGGGAATGAGCAGTTCTTC. Residues: CASSRLAGGNEQFF.

V gene TRBV19 combines with J gene TRBJ2-7, with 12 positions matching TRBD1. The germline V gene encodes CDR1 LNHDA and CDR2 SQIVND (reference sequence). This CDR3 is 15 amino acids long. Trimming took 6 bases from V and 4 from J; bases not matched to a gene: 7. The CDR3 loop reads CASRLGTGGRYEQYF. The CDR3 DNA follows: TGTGCCAGTAGACTCGGGACAGGGGGCCGATACGAGCAGTACTTC.

The rearrangement joins TRBV6-5 to TRBJ2-7, with 8 bases identical to TRBD2. Germline CDR1 and CDR2: MNHEY and SVGAGI. V was pared by 6 bases and J by 5 bases, with 12 bases of the junction left unmatched. The CDR3 length is 15 residues. The CDR3 DNA reads TGTGCCAGCAGCCCCTCGGAGCGGGAGTTCGACGAGCAGTACTTC. This encodes CASSPSEREFDEQYF.

The chain combines TRBV6-2 or TRBV6-3 with TRBJ2-5; D possibly corresponds to TRBD1 (6 bases). The CDR3 sequence is 14 residues long. V lost 0 bases and J 2 bases, leaving 7 bases between the germline ends. Germline CDR1 reads MNHEY; CDR2 reads SVGEGT. The CDR3 reads CASSYSGQQETQYF. Written as DNA, the CDR3 is TGTGCCAGCAGTTACTCAGGACAGCAAGAGACCCAGTACTTC.

This chain links TRBV18 with TRBJ2-6, with 7 bases fitting TRBD1. CDR3 length: 17 residues. Trimming cost V 3 bases and J 0 bases; bases outside gene matches: 5. Germline loops: CDR1 KGHSH, CDR2 LQKENI. The DNA for the CDR3 is TGTGCCAGCTCACCGTCGGACAGGACCTCTGGGGCCAACGTCCTGACTTTC. It yields the protein CASSPSDRTSGANVLTF.

The chain uses TRBV2 and TRBJ1-1, with unresolved D. Trimming took 6 bases from V and 0 from J, leaving 11 bases between them. The CDR3 contains 14 residues. Germline V gene lookup returns CDR1 SNHLY and CDR2 FYNNEI. The CDR3 spells CASRDLQMNTEAFF. In DNA form, the CDR3 reads TGTGCCAGCAGAGATCTGCAGATGAACACTGAAGCTTTCTTT. Drawing the rest from reference TRBV2 and TRBJ1-1, the complete variable domain is EPEVTQTPSHQVTQMGQEVILRCVPISNHLYFYWYRQILGQKVEFLVSFYNNEISEKSEIFDDQFSVERPDGSNFTLKIRSTKLEDSAMYFCASRDLQMNTEAFFGQGTRLTVV.

The CDR3 coding sequence is TGTGCCAGCAGTGAAGTTAGAGGTGGGACAGGGAATCAGCCCCAGCATTTT. Translation: CASSEVRGGTGNQPQHF. The gene calls are TRBV6-1 and TRBJ1-5, with 9 bases identical to TRBD1. This CDR3 comprises 17 residues. The V and J ends lost 1 base and 4 bases, in that order; junction bases with no gene match: 8. CDR1 is MNHNS, CDR2 SASEGT, per germline.